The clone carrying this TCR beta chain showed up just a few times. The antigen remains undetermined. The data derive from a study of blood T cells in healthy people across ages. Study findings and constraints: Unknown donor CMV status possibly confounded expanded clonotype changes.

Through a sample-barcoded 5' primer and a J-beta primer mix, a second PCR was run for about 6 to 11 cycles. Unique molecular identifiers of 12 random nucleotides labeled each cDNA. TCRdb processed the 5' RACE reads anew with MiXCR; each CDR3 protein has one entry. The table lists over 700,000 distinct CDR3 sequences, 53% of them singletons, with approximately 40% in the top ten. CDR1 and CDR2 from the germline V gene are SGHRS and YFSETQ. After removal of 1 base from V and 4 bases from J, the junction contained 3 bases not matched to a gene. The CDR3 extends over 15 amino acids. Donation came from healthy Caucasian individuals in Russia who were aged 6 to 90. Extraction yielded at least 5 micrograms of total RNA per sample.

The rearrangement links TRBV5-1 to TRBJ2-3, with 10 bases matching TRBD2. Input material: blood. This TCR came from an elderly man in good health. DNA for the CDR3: TGCGCCAGCAGCTTGCCTAGCGGGAGCGCAGATACGCAGTATTTT. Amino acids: CASSLPSGSADTQYF.